The 29 T cell receptor beta chains given below trace back to one sample, sequenced in a study of blood T cell repertoires in COVID-19. The method was immunoSEQ multiplex PCR; TCRdb's version includes in-frame clones alone and lacks a portion of them. Among about 200,000 clones listed, around 87% were seen once. The sample was peripheral blood. These receptors came from a woman aged 45-65 years with COVID-19, enrolled during active disease.

V and J are TRBV11-2 and TRBJ1-1; D uncertain. Trimming removed 5 bases from V and 7 bases from J, with 8 bases in between. From germline, CDR1 is SGHAT and CDR2 FQNNGV. The CDR3 loop spans 11 amino acids. The CDR3 spells CASSRDYEAFF. The DNA of the CDR3 is TGTGCCAGCAGCCGAGACTATGAAGCTTTCTTT. Full variable domain (remainder filled in from reference TRBV11-2 and TRBJ1-1): EAGVAQSPRYKIIEKRQSVAFWCNPISGHATLYWYQQILGQGPKLLIQFQNNGVVDDSQLPKDRFSAERLKGVDSTLKIQPAKLEDSAVYLCASSRDYEAFFGQGTRLTVV.

V gene TRBV2 combines with J gene TRBJ2-3, with 11 nucleotides matching TRBD2. Germline values: CDR1 SNHLY, CDR2 FYNNEI. Germline trimming cut 6 bases from V and 5 bases from J; bases unmatched to any gene: 10. The CDR3 totals 16 residues. Written as DNA, the CDR3 is TGTGCCAGCAGCGCCACTAGCGGGGGATCTCGAGATACGCAGTATTTT. Protein: CASSATSGGSRDTQYF.

This clone appeared once. This chain connects TRBV2 to TRBJ1-1; D not resolved. This CDR3 spans 11 amino acids. Deletions cut 5 bases from V and 10 bases from J, with 11 bases between. Germline V gene sequence: CDR1 SNHLY, CDR2 FYNNEI. The CDR3 nucleotides are TGTGCCAGCAGTACCGGACTGAGAGCTTTCTTT. As protein: CASSTGLRAFF.

The chain uses TRBV7-6 and TRBJ2-2, with 10 bases matching TRBD2. V was pared by 4 bases and J by 5 bases, with 16 bases of the junction left unmatched. There are 19 residues in the CDR3. The V gene's germline CDR1 is SGHVS and CDR2 FNYEAQ. The CDR3 protein is CASSSGASGGAFGTGELFF. CDR3 sequence (DNA): TGTGCCAGCAGCTCCGGGGCCAGCGGGGGGGCCTTTGGTACCGGGGAGCTGTTTTTT.

The genes are TRBV6-5 and TRBJ2-5; no clear D gene. This CDR3 comprises 14 residues. Trimming took 2 bases from V and 2 from J, leaving 9 bases between them. Per the germline V gene, CDR1 is MNHEY and CDR2 is SVGAGI. The CDR3 bases are TGTGCCAGCAGTTACGGCGGAACACAAGAGACCCAGTACTTC. It is translated as CASSYGGTQETQYF.

This clone is a singleton in its sample. The rearrangement joins TRBV6-5 to TRBJ2-7; 7 nucleotides agree with TRBD2. V dropped 5 bases and J dropped 4; count of bases not matched to a gene: 5. There are 13 residues in the CDR3. CDR1 is MNHEY, CDR2 SVGAGI, per germline. CDR3 loop: CASSRRRGYEQYV. The CDR3 bases are TGTGCCAGCAGTCGGAGGCGGGGGTACGAGCAGTACGTC.

Regarding this clone: This specimen includes other DNA sequences encoding the same CDR3. This sequence joins TRBV28 and TRBJ2-3; 9 nucleotides align to TRBD2. The CDR3 totals 15 residues. The V gene's germline CDR1 is MDHEN and CDR2 SYDVKM. The ends lost 5 bases at V and 2 bases at J; junction bases unmatched: 5. The CDR3 here is CASSLLAGVTDTQYF. CDR3 bases: TGTGCCAGCAGTCTATTAGCGGGGGTCACAGATACGCAGTATTTT.

The chain carries TRBV28 and TRBJ1-2; D uncertain. Germline CDR1 and CDR2: MDHEN and SYDVKM. V lost 5 bases and J 4 bases, leaving 14 bases between the germline ends. This CDR3 has 14 residues. The CDR3 DNA sequence: TGTGCCAGCAGTCCCACCTCCTGGAGCTATGGCTACACCTTC. It codes for CASSPTSWSYGYTF.

V usage is TRBV27 and J usage is TRBJ2-3, with a tentative D call TRBD2 (6 bases). The CDR3 loop spans 13 amino acids. Germline values: CDR1 MNHEY, CDR2 SMNVEV (reference sequence). The V end lost 6 bases, the J end lost 5 bases, and 12 bases lay between the germline ends. CDR3 region: CASREYGGDTQYF. The CDR3, as DNA: TGTGCCAGCAGAGAGTACGGGGGAGATACGCAGTATTTT.

The chain recombines TRBV24-1 with TRBJ2-7; the D gene is possibly TRBD2 (5 bases). CDR1 is KGHDR and CDR2 is SFDVKD in the germline V gene. V was cut by 4 bases and J by 3 bases, with 24 bases left in between. The CDR3 is made up of 18 amino acids. The CDR3 DNA reads as TGTGCCACCAGTGACCCAAACCCCCGGGGAGCAATTAACTACGAGCAGTACGTC. Translation: CATSDPNPRGAINYEQYV.

V is TRBV7-3 and J is TRBJ1-5, with D perhaps matching TRBD1 (5 bases). Trimming pared 4 bases from V and 6 bases from J, leaving 13 bases between. CDR1 SGHTA and CDR2 FQGTGA come from the germline V gene. The CDR3 runs 14 residues. CDR3 coding DNA: TGTGCCAGCAGCTCGCGCAGGGTGGGTCAGCCCCAGCATTTT. Protein product: CASSSRRVGQPQHF.

This sequence joins TRBV5-4 and TRBJ2-2, with 7 bases lining up with TRBD1. In germline, CDR1 is SGHNT, CDR2 YYREEE (reference sequence). The V segment lost 5 bases and the J segment 4 bases; nucleotides outside the gene matches: 14. This CDR3 is 17 amino acids long. The CDR3 bases are TGTGCCAGCAGTTATGACAGGGCCCCCCCCCGCACCGGGGAGCTGTTTTTT. Protein sequence: CASSYDRAPPRTGELFF.

The gene calls are TRBV24-1 and TRBJ1-5, with 7 bases that match TRBD1. The V gene's germline CDR1 is KGHDR and CDR2 SFDVKD. The CDR3 consists of 17 residues. V was clipped by 2 bases and J by 4 bases; unmatched bases: 10. CDR3 in amino acids: CATSDSRTGPLNQPQHF. Written as DNA, the CDR3 is TGTGCCACCAGTGATTCAAGGACAGGCCCTTTAAATCAGCCCCAGCATTTT.

The gene calls are TRBV7-2 and TRBJ2-1; 7 positions agree with TRBD2. This CDR3 is 16 amino acids long. CDR1 SGHTA and CDR2 FQGNSA come from the germline V gene. V shed 4 bases and J 0 bases; nucleotides not matched to a gene: 6. The CDR3 DNA is TGTGCCAGCAGCTCGTACGGGGGGAGCTCCTACAATGAGCAGTTCTTC. It codes for CASSSYGGSSYNEQFF.

J is TRBJ2-7 and V is TRBV11-3, with 8 bases identical to TRBD1. The CDR3 loop spans 16 amino acids. With V trimmed by 5 bases and J by 0 bases, 9 bases remained unmatched. CDR1 is SGHNT, CDR2 YENEEA, per germline. The CDR3 nucleotides read TGTGCCAGCAGCCCCCAAACAGGGGGGAGCTCCTACGAGCAGTACTTC. This gives the protein CASSPQTGGSSYEQYF. The full variable domain, in which reference TRBV11-3 and TRBJ2-7 provide the parts outside the CDR3, is EAGVVQSPRYKIIEKKQPVAFWCNPISGHNTLYWYLQNLGQGPELLIRYENEEAVDDSQLPKDRFSAERLKGVDSTLKIQPAELGDSAVYLCASSPQTGGSSYEQYFGPGTRLTVT.

The chain has TRBV2 and TRBJ1-1; D possibly corresponds to TRBD1 (5 bases). This CDR3 comprises 13 residues. CDR1 and CDR2 from the germline V gene are SNHLY and FYNNEI. Trimming took off 5 bases at V and 2 bases at J, with 9 bases between the two ends. The DNA for the CDR3 is TGTGCCAGCAGTCCAGGGCCTAACACTGAAGCTTTCTTT. This codes for CASSPGPNTEAFF.

The V gene is TRBV28, the J gene TRBJ2-3; 7 positions match TRBD1. This CDR3 comprises 15 residues. Per the germline V gene, CDR1 is MDHEN and CDR2 is SYDVKM. V lost 4 bases, J lost 0 bases, and 4 bases stayed unmatched. CDR3 bases: TGTGCCAGCAGTTCGGGACAGTCAAGCACAGATACGCAGTATTTT. Protein product: CASSSGQSSTDTQYF.

This sequence joins TRBV19 and TRBJ1-5; 7 bases match TRBD1. The CDR3 loop spans 15 amino acids. Germline values: CDR1 LNHDA, CDR2 SQIVND (reference sequence). V shed 6 bases and J 0 bases; nucleotides not matched to a gene: 5. CDR3 sequence (DNA): TGTGCCAGTAGGTCGACAGGGAATAGCAATCAGCCCCAGCATTTT. Translation gives CASRSTGNSNQPQHF.

The chain links TRBV28 to TRBJ1-1; D is perhaps TRBD1 (5 bases). V was clipped by 4 bases and J by 0 bases, with 15 bases between them. This CDR3 has 16 residues. The germline V gene encodes CDR1 MDHEN and CDR2 SYDVKM. The CDR3 loop is CASSSLGAGVNTEAFF. DNA for the CDR3: TGTGCCAGCAGTTCCCTAGGGGCGGGGGTGAACACTGAAGCTTTCTTT.

The rearrangement joins TRBV6-1 to TRBJ1-2; D may be TRBD1 (5 bases). Germline CDR1 MNHNS, CDR2 SASEGT. Between the trimmed V and J ends, which lost 2 bases and 3 bases, there was a span of 19 bases. This CDR3 is 17 amino acids long. The CDR3 sequence: CASSEMTAFNHYYGYTF. CDR3 nucleotide sequence: TGTGCCAGCAGTGAAATGACAGCCTTCAACCACTACTATGGCTACACCTTC.

This clone occurred once. This rearrangement joins TRBV7-2 to TRBJ1-5; D might be TRBD1 (5 bases). Deletions cut 1 base from V and 9 bases from J, with 16 bases between. The germline V gene encodes CDR1 SGHTA and CDR2 FQGNSA. This CDR3 region has 15 residues. Here the CDR3 DNA reads TGTGCCAGCAGCTTAGGAGGAGGCGGGGACGGGCCCCAGCATTTT. It specifies CASSLGGGGDGPQHF.

Only one count was recorded for this clone. This sequence joins TRBV28 and TRBJ1-4, with D possibly matching TRBD1 (6 bases). Germline CDR1 reads MDHEN; CDR2 reads SYDVKM. V was trimmed by 5 bases and J by 3 bases, leaving 13 bases between them. This CDR3 spans 15 amino acids. CDR3 protein: CASSLRGGANEKLFF. CDR3 in DNA: TGTGCCAGCAGTCTTCGAGGGGGAGCTAATGAAAAACTGTTTTTT.

The chain joins TRBV10-1 to TRBJ1-1, with 9 bases matching TRBD1. V gave up 5 bases and J gave up 1 base; unmatched junction bases: 8. This CDR3 comprises 16 residues. Per germline, CDR1 WNHNN and CDR2 SYGVQD (reference sequence). The CDR3 region is CASSPDRGVKNTEAFF. The CDR3 DNA reads TGCGCCAGCAGTCCGGACAGGGGAGTGAAGAACACTGAAGCTTTCTTT.

J is TRBJ2-7 and V is TRBV15, with 8 positions matching TRBD1. Looked up from germline, CDR1 is LNHNV and CDR2 is YYDKDF (reference sequence). The CDR3 consists of 16 residues. J gave up 5 bases and V 0 bases, and 9 bases lay outside the gene matches. The CDR3 is CATSRDRGQAIHEQYF. DNA for the CDR3: TGTGCCACCAGCAGAGACCGGGGACAGGCCATCCACGAGCAGTACTTC.

The chain recombines TRBV5-1 with TRBJ1-2, with no clear D. Deletions cut 4 bases from V and 5 bases from J, with 15 bases between. This CDR3 region has 14 residues. Germline values: CDR1 SGHRS, CDR2 YFSETQ. The CDR3, as DNA: TGCGCCAGCAGCAAGGACGGAGCGGATTATGGCTACACCTTC. Protein product: CASSKDGADYGYTF.

This clone was seen a single time. The chain couples TRBV11-3 to TRBJ2-3; 14 nucleotides agree with TRBD2. The CDR3 has 15 amino acids. J was trimmed by 6 bases and V by 5 bases; bases with no gene match: 4. From germline, CDR1 is SGHNT and CDR2 YENEEA. CDR3: CASSPGTSGGDTQYF. The CDR3 coding sequence is TGTGCCAGCAGCCCCGGGACTAGCGGGGGCGATACGCAGTATTTT.

This clone was seen a handful of times. The V and J genes are TRBV19 and TRBJ2-2; no definite D call. CDR1 is LNHDA, CDR2 SQIVND, per germline (reference sequence). This CDR3 spans 14 amino acids. V was shortened by 6 bases and J by 5 bases, with 13 bases between the two germline ends. CDR3 in DNA: TGTGCCAGTAGACAGTACTTACTTACCGGGGAGCTGTTTTTT. It translates to CASRQYLLTGELFF. Full variable domain (rest looked up from reference TRBV19 and TRBJ2-2): DGGITQSPKYLFRKEGQNVTLSCEQNLNHDAMYWYRQDPGQGLRLIYYSQIVNDFQKGDIAEGYSVSREKKESFPLTVTSAQKNPTAFYLCASRQYLLTGELFFGEGSRLTVL.

V is TRBV5-1 and J is TRBJ2-2; D is perhaps TRBD1 (5 bases). Germline loops: CDR1 SGHRS, CDR2 YFSETQ. The ends were cut back, 0 bases at V and 6 bases at J, with 9 bases in the middle. The CDR3 has 14 amino acids. The CDR3 loop is CASSLVRVAGELFF. As DNA, the CDR3 is TGCGCCAGCAGCTTGGTCAGGGTAGCCGGGGAGCTGTTTTTT.

The CDR3 nucleotides are TGTGCCAGCAGCCCGGGGACAGGGGGAAATACGCAGTATTTT. Residues: CASSPGTGGNTQYF. The rearrangement joins TRBV11-2 to TRBJ2-3; 11 bases align to TRBD1. There are 14 residues in the CDR3. Germline loops: CDR1 SGHAT, CDR2 FQNNGV. Germline trimming cut 5 bases from V and 7 bases from J; bases unmatched to any gene: 5.